This T cell receptor (beta chain) was observed in a study of PD-1 blockade in classical Hodgkin lymphoma. General observations from the study: Exclusion applied to patients who initiated nivolumab less than 1 year following ASCT.

About this clone itself: Its antigen is undetermined.

Data came from immunoSEQ multiplex PCR; TCRdb stores just in-frame clones and leaves some out. The repertoire holds thousands of clones, with approximately 80% as singletons. The V end was cut by 1 base, the J end by 1 base, with 8 bases between. The CDR3 has 15 residues. Looked up from germline, CDR1 is SEHNR and CDR2 is FQNEAQ (reference sequence). Each of the patients experienced relapse following autologous stem cell transplantation, and their brentuximab vedotin exposure differed. CD4+ T cells were purified from thawed PBMCs by negative selection. The chain combines TRBV7-9 with TRBJ1-5; D not certain. The source is a human donor with classical Hodgkin lymphoma. The input for sequencing was CD4+ T cells from blood, taken at baseline. DNA of the CDR3: TGTGCCAGCAGCTTAGGGGTTGGGAGCAATCAGCCCCAGCATTTT. Translation: CASSLGVGSNQPQHF.